This T cell receptor beta chain was captured in a study of neurological immune-mediated disorders. Study at large: Of the multiple sclerosis patients, some 35 in total, roughly 30 were relapsing-remitting and 3 were secondary progressive.

The authors made cDNA by 5'RACE with 10-nucleotide random UMIs. TCRdb itself ran the 5' RACE reads through MiXCR, one entry per CDR3 protein. The sample yields about 19,000 distinct CDR3 sequences, 2% to 3% seen once. The germline CDR1 and CDR2 sequences are MDHEN and SYDVKM. The J segment lost 3 bases and the V segment lost 6 bases, leaving 9 bases of the junction unmatched. The CDR3 consists of 15 residues. This clonotype was found many times. The clonotype originates from a young woman with multiple sclerosis. The rearrangement joins TRBV28 to TRBJ2-7; 9 nucleotides match TRBD2. The sample taken for sequencing was PBMCs. As DNA, the CDR3 is TGTGCCAGCAGAACGAGCGGGGGGCCGTACTACGAGCAGTACTTC. It codes for CASRTSGGPYYEQYF. Combining the CDR3 with reference TRBV28 and TRBJ2-7 gives the whole variable domain DVKVTQSSRYLVKRTGEKVFLECVQDMDHENMFWYRQDPGLGLRLIYFSYDVKMKEKGDIPEGYSVSREKKERFSLILESASTNQTSMYLCASRTSGGPYYEQYFGPGTRLTVT.